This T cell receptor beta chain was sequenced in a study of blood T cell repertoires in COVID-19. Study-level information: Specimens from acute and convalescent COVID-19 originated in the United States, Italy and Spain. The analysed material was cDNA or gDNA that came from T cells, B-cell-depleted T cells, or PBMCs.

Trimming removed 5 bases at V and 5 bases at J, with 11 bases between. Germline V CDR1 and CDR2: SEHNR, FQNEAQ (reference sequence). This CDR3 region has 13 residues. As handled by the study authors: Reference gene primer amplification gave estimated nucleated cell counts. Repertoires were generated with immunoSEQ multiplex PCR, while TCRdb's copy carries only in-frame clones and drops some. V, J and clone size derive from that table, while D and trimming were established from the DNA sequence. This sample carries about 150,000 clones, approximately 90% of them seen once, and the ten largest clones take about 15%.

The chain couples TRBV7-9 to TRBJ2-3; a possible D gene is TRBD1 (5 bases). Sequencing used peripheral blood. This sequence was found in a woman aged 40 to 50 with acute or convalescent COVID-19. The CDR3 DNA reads TGTGCCAGCAGCGCAGGGTATTTAGATACGCAGTATTTT. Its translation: CASSAGYLDTQYF.